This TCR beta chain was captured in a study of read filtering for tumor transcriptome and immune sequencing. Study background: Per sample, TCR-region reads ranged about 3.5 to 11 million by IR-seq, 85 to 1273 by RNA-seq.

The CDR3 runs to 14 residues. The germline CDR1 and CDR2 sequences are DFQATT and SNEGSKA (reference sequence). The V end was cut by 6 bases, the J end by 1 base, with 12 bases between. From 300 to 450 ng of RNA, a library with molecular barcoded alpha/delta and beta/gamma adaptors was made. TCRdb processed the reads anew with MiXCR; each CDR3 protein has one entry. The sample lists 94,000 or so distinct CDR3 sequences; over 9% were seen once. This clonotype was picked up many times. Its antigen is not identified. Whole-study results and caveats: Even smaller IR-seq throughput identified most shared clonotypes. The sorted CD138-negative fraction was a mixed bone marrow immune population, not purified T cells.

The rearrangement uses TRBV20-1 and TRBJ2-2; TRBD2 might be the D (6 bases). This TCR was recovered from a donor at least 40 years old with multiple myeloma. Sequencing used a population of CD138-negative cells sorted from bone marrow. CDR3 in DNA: TGCAGTGCCACGGGACTTTTGAACACCGGGGAGCTGTTTTTT. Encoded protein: CSATGLLNTGELFF.